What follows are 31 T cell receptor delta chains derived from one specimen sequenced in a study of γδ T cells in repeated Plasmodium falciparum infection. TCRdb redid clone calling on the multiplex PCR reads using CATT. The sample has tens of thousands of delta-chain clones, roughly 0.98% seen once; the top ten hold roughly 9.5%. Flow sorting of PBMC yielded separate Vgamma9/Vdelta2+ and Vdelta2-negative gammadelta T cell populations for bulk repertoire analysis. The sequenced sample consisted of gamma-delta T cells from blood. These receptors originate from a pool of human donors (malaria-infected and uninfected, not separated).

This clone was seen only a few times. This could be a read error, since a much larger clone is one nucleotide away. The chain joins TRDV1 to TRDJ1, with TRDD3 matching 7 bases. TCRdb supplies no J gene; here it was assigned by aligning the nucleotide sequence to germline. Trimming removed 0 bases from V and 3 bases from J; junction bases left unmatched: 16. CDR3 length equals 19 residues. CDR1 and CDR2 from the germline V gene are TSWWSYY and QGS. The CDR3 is CALGELRIPGGPGADKLIF. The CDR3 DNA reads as TGTGCTCTTGGGGAACTGCGGATACCTGGGGGTCCAGGGGCCGATAAACTCATCTTT.

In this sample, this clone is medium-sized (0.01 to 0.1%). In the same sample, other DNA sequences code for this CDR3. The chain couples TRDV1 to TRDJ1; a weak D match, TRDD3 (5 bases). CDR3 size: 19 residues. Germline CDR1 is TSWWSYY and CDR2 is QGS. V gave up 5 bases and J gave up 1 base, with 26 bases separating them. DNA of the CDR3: TGTGCTCTTGGGTACCTAACGAGGGGACCCCCCGGGAGCACCGATAAACTCATCTTT. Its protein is CALGYLTRGPPGSTDKLIF.

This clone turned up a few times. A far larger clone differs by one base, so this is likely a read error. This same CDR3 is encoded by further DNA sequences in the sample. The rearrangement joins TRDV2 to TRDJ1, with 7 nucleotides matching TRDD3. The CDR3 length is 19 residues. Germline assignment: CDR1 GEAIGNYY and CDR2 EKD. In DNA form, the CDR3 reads TGCGCCTGTGACACCCTTGGGGGAGGCGGACCAACTCCTCTCGATAAACTCATCTTT. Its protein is CACDTLGGGGPTPLDKLIF.

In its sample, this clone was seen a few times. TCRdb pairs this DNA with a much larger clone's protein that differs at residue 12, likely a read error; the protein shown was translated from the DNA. CDR3 bases: TGTGCCTGTGACACCGTAGGGGGGGATACTCTGCACACCGATAAACTCATCTTT. Translation gives CACDTVGGDTLHTDKLIF. The V gene is TRDV2, the J gene TRDJ1, with 9 bases aligning to TRDD3. The J gene comes from matching the DNA to germline here; TCRdb lacks it. The CDR3 length is 18 residues. The trim removed 0 bases at V and 0 bases at J, leaving 10 bases unmatched. Per germline, CDR1 GEAIGNYY and CDR2 EKD.

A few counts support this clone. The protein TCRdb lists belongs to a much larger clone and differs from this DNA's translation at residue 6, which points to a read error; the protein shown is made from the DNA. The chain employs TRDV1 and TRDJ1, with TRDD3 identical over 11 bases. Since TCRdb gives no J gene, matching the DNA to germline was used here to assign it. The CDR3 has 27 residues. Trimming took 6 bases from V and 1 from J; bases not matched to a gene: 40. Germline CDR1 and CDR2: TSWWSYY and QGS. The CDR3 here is CALGYTSGSERPPLLGDTGATTDKLIF. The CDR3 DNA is TGTGCTCTTGGATATACTTCTGGCTCGGAGAGGCCTCCCCTCTTGGGGGATACGGGTGCGACCACCGATAAACTCATCTTT.

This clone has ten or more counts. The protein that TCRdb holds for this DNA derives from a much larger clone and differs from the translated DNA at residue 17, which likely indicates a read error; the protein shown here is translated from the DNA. In DNA form, the CDR3 reads TGTGCCTGTGACTCCGTTTTGATCCCTACTGGGGGATTCACCGATAAACCCATCTTT. This encodes CACDSVLIPTGGFTDKPIF. The J gene is TRDJ1, the V gene TRDV2; TRDD3 matches at 10 bases. This CDR3 is 19 amino acids long. Germline-derived CDR1 and CDR2 are GEAIGNYY and EKD.

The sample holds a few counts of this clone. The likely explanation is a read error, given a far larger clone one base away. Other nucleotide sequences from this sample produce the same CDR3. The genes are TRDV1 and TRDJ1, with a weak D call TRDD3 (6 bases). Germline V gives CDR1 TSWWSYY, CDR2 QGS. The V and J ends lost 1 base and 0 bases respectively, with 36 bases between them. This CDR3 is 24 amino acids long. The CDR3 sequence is CALGERAVRNLGLLGDTYTDKLIF. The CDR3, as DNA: TGTGCTCTTGGGGAACGGGCGGTAAGGAACCTAGGCCTACTGGGAGATACTTACACCGATAAACTCATCTTT.

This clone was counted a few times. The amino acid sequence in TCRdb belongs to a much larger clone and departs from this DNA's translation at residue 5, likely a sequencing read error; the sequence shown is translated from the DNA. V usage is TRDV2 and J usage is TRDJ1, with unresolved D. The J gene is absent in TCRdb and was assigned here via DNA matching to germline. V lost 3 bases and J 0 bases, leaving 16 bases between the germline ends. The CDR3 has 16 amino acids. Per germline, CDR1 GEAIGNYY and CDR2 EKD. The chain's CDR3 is CACDAVTPGYTDKLIF. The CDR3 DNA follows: TGTGCCTGTGACGCCGTCACTCCGGGTTACACCGATAAACTCATCTTT.

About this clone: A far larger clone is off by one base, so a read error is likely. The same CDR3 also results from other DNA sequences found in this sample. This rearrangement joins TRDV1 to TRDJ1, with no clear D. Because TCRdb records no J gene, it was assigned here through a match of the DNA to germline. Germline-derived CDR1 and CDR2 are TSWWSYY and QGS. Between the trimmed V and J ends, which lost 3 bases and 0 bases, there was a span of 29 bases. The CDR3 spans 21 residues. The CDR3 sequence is CALGEPPLHVRGTLYTDKLIF. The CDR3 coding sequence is TGTGCTCTTGGGGAGCCCCCTTTACACGTACGGGGTACATTATACACCGATAAACTCATCTTT.

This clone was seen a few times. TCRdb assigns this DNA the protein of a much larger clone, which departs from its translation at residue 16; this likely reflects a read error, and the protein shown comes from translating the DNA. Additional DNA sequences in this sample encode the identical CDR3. The CDR3 region is CALGEPLLGNSYTDKPIF. Here the CDR3 DNA reads TGCGCTCTTGGGGAACCGCTACTGGGGAACTCGTACACCGATAAACCCATCTTT. This rearrangement joins TRDV1 to TRDJ1, with 7 nucleotides matching TRDD3. CDR1 and CDR2 (germline): TSWWSYY, QGS. The CDR3 contains 18 residues.

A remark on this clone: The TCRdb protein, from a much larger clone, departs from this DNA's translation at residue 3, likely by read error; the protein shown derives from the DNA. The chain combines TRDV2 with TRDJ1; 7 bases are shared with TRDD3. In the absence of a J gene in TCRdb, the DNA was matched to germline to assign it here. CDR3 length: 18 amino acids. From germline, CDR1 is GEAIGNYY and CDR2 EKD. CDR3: CAFDTVGTWGDGADKLIF. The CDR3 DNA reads TGTGCCTTTGACACCGTGGGTACCTGGGGGGACGGGGCCGATAAACTCATCTTT.

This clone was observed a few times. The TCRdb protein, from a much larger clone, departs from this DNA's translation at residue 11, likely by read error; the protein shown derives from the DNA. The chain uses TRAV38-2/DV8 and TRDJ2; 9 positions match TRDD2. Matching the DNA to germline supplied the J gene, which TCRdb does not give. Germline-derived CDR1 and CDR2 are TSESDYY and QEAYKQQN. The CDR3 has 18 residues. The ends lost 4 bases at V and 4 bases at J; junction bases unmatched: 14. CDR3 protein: CAYRGLPTVWRQTAQLFF. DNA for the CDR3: TGTGCTTATAGGGGCCTTCCTACCGTCTGGAGACAGACAGCACAACTCTTCTTT.

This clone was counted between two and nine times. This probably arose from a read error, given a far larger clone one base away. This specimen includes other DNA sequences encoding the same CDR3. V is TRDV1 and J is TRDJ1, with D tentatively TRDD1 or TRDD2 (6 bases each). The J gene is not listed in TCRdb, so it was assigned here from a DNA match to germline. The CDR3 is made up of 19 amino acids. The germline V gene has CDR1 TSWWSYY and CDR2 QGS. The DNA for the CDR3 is TGTGCCCTTGGGGAAATATCCTACGTAGGGATTAAGTGGACCGATAAACTCATCTTT. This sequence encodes CALGEISYVGIKWTDKLIF.

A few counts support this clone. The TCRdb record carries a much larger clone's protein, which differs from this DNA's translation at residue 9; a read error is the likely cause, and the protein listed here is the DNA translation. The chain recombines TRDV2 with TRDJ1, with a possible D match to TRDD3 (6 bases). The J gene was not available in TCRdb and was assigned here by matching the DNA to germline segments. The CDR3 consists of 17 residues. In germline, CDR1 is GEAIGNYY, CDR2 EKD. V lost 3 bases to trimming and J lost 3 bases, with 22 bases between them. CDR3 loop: CACDPVGLEDTSDKLIF. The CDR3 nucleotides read TGTGCCTGTGACCCCGTCGGTCTGGAGGATACATCCGATAAACTCATCTTT.

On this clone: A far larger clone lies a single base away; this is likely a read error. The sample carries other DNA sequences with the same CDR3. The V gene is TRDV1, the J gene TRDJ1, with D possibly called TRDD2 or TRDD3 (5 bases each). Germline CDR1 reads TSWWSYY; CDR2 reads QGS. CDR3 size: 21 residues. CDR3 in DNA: TGCGCTCTTGGGGTCCTGGCCTCGATCCCTACCCCGGTCGTTTACACCGATAAACTCATCTTT. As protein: CALGVLASIPTPVVYTDKLIF.

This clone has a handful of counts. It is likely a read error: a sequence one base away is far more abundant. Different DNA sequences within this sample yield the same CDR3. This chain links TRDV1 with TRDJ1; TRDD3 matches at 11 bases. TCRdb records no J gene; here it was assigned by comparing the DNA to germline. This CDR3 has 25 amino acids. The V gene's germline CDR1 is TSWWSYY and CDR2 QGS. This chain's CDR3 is CALGEVPKRSPRIMGDTRPSDKLIF. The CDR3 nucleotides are TGTGCTCTCGGGGAAGTGCCTAAACGGAGTCCCCGGATCATGGGGGATACGCGTCCATCCGATAAACTCATCTTT.

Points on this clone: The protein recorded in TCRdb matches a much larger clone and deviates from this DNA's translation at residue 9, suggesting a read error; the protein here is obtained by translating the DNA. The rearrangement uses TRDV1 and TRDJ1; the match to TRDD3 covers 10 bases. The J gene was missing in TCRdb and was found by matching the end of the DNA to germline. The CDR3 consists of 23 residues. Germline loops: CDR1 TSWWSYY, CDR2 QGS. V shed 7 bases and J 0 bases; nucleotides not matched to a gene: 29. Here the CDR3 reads CALAGPSSIIYWGISPHTDKLIF. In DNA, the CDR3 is TGTGCTCTTGCGGGGCCTTCCTCCATTATCTACTGGGGGATTTCGCCCCACACCGATAAACTCATCTTT.

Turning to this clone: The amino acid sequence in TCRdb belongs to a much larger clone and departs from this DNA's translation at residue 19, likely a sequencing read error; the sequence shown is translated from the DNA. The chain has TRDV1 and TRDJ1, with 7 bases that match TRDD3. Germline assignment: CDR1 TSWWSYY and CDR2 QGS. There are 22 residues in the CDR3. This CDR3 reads CALGELESKLFPELGATDRLIF. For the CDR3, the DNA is TGTGCTCTTGGGGAACTAGAGAGTAAATTGTTCCCGGAGCTGGGGGCCACCGATAGACTCATCTTT.

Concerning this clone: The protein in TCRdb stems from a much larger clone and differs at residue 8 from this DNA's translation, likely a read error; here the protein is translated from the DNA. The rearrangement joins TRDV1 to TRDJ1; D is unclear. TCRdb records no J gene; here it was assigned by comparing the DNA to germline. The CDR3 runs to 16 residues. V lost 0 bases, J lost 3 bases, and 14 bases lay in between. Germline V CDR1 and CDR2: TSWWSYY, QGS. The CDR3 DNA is TGTGCTCTTGGGGAACTTGTGCCAGGGAGGGCCGATAAACTCATCTTT. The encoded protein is CALGELVPGRADKLIF.

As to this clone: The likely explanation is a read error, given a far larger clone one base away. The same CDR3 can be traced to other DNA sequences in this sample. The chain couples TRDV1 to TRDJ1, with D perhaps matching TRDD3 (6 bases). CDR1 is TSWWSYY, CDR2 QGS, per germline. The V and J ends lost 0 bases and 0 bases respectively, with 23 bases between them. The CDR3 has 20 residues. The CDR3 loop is CALGELCESPGGPYTDKLIF. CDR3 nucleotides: TGTGCTCTTGGGGAACTCTGCGAGTCCCCCGGGGGACCGTACACCGATAAACTCATCTTT.

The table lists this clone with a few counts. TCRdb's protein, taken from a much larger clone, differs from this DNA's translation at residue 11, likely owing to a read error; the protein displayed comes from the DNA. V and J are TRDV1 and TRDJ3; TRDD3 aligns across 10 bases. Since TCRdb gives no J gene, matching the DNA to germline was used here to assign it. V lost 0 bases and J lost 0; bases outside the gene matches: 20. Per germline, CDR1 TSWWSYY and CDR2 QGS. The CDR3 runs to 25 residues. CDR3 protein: CALGELGTLLPLGDRSSWDTRQMFF. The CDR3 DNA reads TGTGCTCTTGGGGAACTAGGGACTTTACTACCACTGGGGGATCGTAGCTCCTGGGACACCCGACAGATGTTTTTC.

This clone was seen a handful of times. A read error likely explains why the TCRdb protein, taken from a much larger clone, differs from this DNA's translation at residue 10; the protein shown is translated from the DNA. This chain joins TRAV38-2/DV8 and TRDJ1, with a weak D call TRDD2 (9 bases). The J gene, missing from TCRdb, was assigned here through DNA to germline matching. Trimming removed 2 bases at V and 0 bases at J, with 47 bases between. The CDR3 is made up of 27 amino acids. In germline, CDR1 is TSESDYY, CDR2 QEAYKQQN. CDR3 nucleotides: TGTGCTTATAGGAGTCGGGGGGGGAAAGCCTTCCTACGCGCTCTCCGTACTGGGGGTCCTCACACCGATAAACTCATCTTT. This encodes CAYRSRGGKAFLRALRTGGPHTDKLIF.

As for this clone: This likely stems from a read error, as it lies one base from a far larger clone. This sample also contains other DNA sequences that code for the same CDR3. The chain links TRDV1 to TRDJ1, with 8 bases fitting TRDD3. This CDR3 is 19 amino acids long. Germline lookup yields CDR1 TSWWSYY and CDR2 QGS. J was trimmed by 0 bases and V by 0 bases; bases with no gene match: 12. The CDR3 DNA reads TGTGCTCTTGGGGAACTATCCCCTTTTACTGGGGGGTACACCGATAAACTCATCTTT. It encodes CALGELSPFTGGYTDKLIF.

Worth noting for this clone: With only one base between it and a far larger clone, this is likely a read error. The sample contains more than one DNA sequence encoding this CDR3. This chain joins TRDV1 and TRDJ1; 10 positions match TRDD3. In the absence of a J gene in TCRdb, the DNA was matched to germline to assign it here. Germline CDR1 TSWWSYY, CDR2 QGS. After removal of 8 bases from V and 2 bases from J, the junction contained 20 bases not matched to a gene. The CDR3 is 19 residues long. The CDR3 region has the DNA TGTGCTCTTACCATTACCCATGGTTATCTACTGGGGGATACCGATAAACTCATCTTT. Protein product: CALTITHGYLLGDTDKLIF.

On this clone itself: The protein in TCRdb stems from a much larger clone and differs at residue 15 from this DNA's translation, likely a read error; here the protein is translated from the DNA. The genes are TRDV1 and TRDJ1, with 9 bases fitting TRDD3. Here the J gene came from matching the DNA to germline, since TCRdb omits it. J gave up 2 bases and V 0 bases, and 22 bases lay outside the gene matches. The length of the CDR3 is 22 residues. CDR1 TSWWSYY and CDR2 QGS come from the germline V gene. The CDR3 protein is CALGELLLTVYWGTRFTDKLIF. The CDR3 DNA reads TGTGCTCTTGGGGAACTCCTCCTTACGGTGTACTGGGGGACCCGATTTACCGATAAACTCATCTTT.

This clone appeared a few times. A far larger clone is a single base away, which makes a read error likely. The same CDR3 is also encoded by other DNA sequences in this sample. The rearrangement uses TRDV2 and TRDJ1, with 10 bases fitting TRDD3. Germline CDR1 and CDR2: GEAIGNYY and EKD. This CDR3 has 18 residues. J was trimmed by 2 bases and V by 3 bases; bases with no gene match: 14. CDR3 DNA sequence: TGTGCCTGTGACCCCGTACTGGGGGATCCGGGTAGAACCGATAAACTCATCTTT. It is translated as CACDPVLGDPGRTDKLIF.

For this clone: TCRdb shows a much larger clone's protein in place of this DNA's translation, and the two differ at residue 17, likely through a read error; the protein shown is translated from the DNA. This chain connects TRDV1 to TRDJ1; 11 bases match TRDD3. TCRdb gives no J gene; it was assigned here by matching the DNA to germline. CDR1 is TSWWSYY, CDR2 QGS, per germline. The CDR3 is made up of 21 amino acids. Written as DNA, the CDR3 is TGTGCTCTTGGGGAACGGATCCGGTACTGGGGGATAAGTTCTTACACCAATAAACTCATCTTT. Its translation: CALGERIRYWGISSYTNKLIF.

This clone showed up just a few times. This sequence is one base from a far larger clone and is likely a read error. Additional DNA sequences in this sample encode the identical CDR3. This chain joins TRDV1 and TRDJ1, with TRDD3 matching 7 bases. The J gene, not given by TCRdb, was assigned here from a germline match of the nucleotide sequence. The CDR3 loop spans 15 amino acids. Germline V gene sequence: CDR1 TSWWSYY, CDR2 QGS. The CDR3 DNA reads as TGTGCCCTTGGGGGACGAAGGACAGAGGGACATAAACTCATCTTT. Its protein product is CALGGRRTEGHKLIF.

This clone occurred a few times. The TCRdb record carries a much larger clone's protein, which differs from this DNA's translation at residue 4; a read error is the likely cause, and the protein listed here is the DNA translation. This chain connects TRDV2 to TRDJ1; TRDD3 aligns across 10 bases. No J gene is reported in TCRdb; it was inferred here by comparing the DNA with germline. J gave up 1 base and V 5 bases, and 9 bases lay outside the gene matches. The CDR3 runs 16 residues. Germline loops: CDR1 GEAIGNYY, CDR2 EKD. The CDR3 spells CACGRTGGFFTDKLIF. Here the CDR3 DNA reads TGTGCCTGTGGCCGTACTGGGGGATTTTTCACCGATAAACTCATCTTT.

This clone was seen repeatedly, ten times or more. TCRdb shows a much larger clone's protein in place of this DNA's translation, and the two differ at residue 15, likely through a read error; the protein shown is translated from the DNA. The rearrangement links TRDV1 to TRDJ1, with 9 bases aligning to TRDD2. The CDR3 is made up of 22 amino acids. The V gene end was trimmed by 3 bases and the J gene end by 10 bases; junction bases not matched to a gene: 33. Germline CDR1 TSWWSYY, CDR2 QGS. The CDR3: CALGDPCHLPTPWGVLGESLIF. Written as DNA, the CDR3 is TGTGCTCTTGGGGACCCCTGCCACCTTCCTACCCCATGGGGGGTATTAGGGGAGTCACTCATCTTT.

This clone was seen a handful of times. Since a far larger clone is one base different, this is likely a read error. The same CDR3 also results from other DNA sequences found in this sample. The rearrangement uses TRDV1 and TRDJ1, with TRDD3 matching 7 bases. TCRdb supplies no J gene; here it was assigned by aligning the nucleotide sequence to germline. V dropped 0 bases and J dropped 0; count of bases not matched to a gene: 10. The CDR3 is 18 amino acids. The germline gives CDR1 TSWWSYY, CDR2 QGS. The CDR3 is CALGELPVGDDYTDKLIF. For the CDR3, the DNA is TGTGCTCTTGGGGAACTCCCGGTGGGGGACGACTACACCGATAAACTCATCTTT.